A selection of T cell receptor beta chains follows, all from one sample in a study of cytomegalovirus exposure and HLA in healthy donors. The assay was immunoSEQ multiplex PCR, and TCRdb's table has in-frame clones only and misses some. The table has roughly 130,000 clones, roughly two thirds seen once. The sequencing input was PBMCs. These receptors originate from a man aged 25-45 years in good health and CMV-seropositive. Each CDR3 is given with its conserved first and last residue. D genes are given only for firm matches. Some rows have no size entry. The others give once, few or many, or a class for an expanded clone.

TRBD2	TRBV4-2	TRBJ2-7	-	TGTGCCAGCAGCCAAGCCGTGGCGGGAGGGTACGAGCAGTACTTC	CASSQAVAGGYEQYF
TRBD1	TRBV7-9	TRBJ1-5	-	TGTTCCAGCAGCTCTACCGGACTGGACAGGGATAATCAGCCCCAGCATTTT	CSSSSTGLDRDNQPQHF
TRBD1	TRBV7-6	TRBJ1-1	-	TGTGCCAGCAGCTCGTTGACAGGGGGACAGAACACTGAAGCTTTCTTT	CASSSLTGGQNTEAFF
TRBD1	TRBV15	TRBJ2-2	-	TGTGCCACCAGCAGAGAAGGGGACAGGGCGAACACCGGGGAGCTGTTTTTT	CATSREGDRANTGELFF
TRBD2	TRBV14	TRBJ2-3	-	TGTGCCAGCAGCCGAGGACTAGCGGGAGATAAAGATACGCAGTATTTT	CASSRGLAGDKDTQYF
-	TRBV15	TRBJ2-1	-	TGTGCCACCAGCAGGGTTAGTAAGACTTACTCTTACAATGAGCAGTTCTTC	CATSRVSKTYSYNEQFF
-	TRBV5-1	TRBJ2-7	once	TGCGCCAGCAGCGTGTCAGGGATTACGGTGCAGTACTTC	CASSVSGITVQYF
TRBD2	TRBV5-1	TRBJ2-1	-	TGCGCCAGCAGTTCCACTAGCGGGAGCTCCCACAATGAGCAGTTCTTC	CASSSTSGSSHNEQFF
-	TRBV29-1	TRBJ1-4	-	TGCAGCGTTGAAGTAGTTGAAAAACTGTTTTTT	CSVEVVEKLFF
TRBD1	TRBV7-9	TRBJ2-7	-	TGTGCCAGCAGCTCCACCGGGACAGCCCGAGACGAGCAGTACTTC	CASSSTGTARDEQYF
TRBD2	TRBV4-2	TRBJ2-1	-	TGTGCCAGCAGCCAAGAGCGGGAGGGTCACAATGAGCAGTTCTTC	CASSQEREGHNEQFF
-	TRBV7-2	TRBJ1-4	once	TGTGCCAGCAGTCCCACCAAAAGCTCTGAAAAACTGTTTTTT	CASSPTKSSEKLFF
TRBD2	TRBV13	TRBJ2-7	few	TGTGCCAGCACCGAGCTAGCGGGAGAGCAGTACTTC	CASTELAGEQYF
TRBD2	TRBV15	TRBJ2-7	-	TGTGCCACCAGCAGAGATGCTAGCGGGAGCTTCGAGCAGTACTTC	CATSRDASGSFEQYF
-	TRBV19	TRBJ2-1	-	TGTGCCAGTACTAAAATCTGGGCAGGGTCTGGAGAGCAGTTCTTC	CASTKIWAGSGEQFF
TRBD1	TRBV19	TRBJ1-2	once	TGTGCCAGTTCCATAGGACAGGGTTCTCTCTCGTTC	CASSIGQGSLSF
-	TRBV5-5	TRBJ1-5	-	TGTGCCAGCAGCTTGTGGGGGGAGGGAAATCAGCCCCAGCATTTT	CASSLWGEGNQPQHF
TRBD2	TRBV28	TRBJ2-7	few	TGTGCCAGCACTCCGGGACTAGCGGGAGGATTCGCCTACGAGCAGTACTTC	CASTPGLAGGFAYEQYF
TRBD2	TRBV11-2	TRBJ2-1	few	TGTGCCAGCAGCCCCAGACCCCCTAGCGGAATTTACAATGAGCAGTTCTTC	CASSPRPPSGIYNEQFF
TRBD2	TRBV19	TRBJ2-1	-	TGTGCCAGTAGTATAGACCCACTAGCGGGTCTCTACAATGAGCAGTTCTTC	CASSIDPLAGLYNEQFF
-	TRBV23-1	TRBJ1-2	-	TGCGCCAGCAGTTCCGGGGGGGGAACTCAGGGAGGCTATGGCTACACCTTC	CASSSGGGTQGGYGYTF
TRBD2	TRBV6-5	TRBJ2-1	-	TGTGCCAGCAGTTCTAGCGGTGCCTACAATGAGCAGTTCTTC	CASSSSGAYNEQFF
-	TRBV11-2	TRBJ2-3	-	TGTGCCAGCAGCTTAATAGGGGGCACAGATACGCAGTATTTT	CASSLIGGTDTQYF
TRBD1	TRBV19	TRBJ1-2	-	TGTGCCAGTAGTATAGATATGTGGGACAGGGGGTCTGGCTACACCTTC	CASSIDMWDRGSGYTF
-	TRBV9	TRBJ1-5	-	TGTGCCAGCAGCGTAGGAGGGGGTATGGATCAGCCCCAGCATTTT	CASSVGGGMDQPQHF
-	TRBV7-2	TRBJ1-4	few	TGTGCCAGCAGCTTACAGGGTTCGAATGAAAAACTGTTTTTT	CASSLQGSNEKLFF
-	TRBV25-1	TRBJ2-5	-	TGTGCCAGCAGTAGGGGGGGAATTCAAGAGACCCAGTACTTC	CASSRGGIQETQYF
TRBD1	TRBV7-2	TRBJ2-7	-	TGTGCCAGCAGCTCATTAGACAGGGGTCTGCACGAGCAGTACTTC	CASSSLDRGLHEQYF
-	TRBV13	TRBJ2-2	-	TGTGCCAGCAGCTTCTCAGGGGGGATCGGGGAGCTGTTTTTT	CASSFSGGIGELFF
TRBD1	TRBV18	TRBJ2-5	few	TGTGCCAGCTCACCCCTCAGGACAGGGAGTGGACAAGAGACCCAGTACTTC	CASSPLRTGSGQETQYF
TRBD2	TRBV5-1	TRBJ2-1	few	TGCGCCAGCTCGCCGGGACTAGCGGGAAACAATGAGCAGTTCTTC	CASSPGLAGNNEQFF
-	TRBV2	TRBJ1-5	-	TGTGCCAGCATGGTGGGGCAGGGAAGCAATCAGCCCCAGCATTTT	CASMVGQGSNQPQHF
TRBD1	TRBV5-1	TRBJ1-1	-	TGCGCCAGCAGCTTAAAGGGACAGGGAGACACTGAAGCTTTCTTT	CASSLKGQGDTEAFF
TRBD1	TRBV5-1	TRBJ1-5	-	TGCGCCAGCAGCTTGTATTCAGGGGGCGGTCAGCCCCAGCATTTT	CASSLYSGGGQPQHF
-	TRBV5-1	TRBJ2-3	few	TGCGCCAGCAGGGGTAATAGCGCAGATACGCAGTATTTT	CASRGNSADTQYF
TRBD1	TRBV18	TRBJ1-2	-	TGTGCCAGCTCACCGGGACAGGGAAGGACTAACTATGGCTACACCTTC	CASSPGQGRTNYGYTF
-	TRBV9	TRBJ2-7	-	TGTGCCAGCAGCGTAGAGGGGCAGGGCTGGGACGAGCAGTACTTC	CASSVEGQGWDEQYF
-	TRBV7-2	TRBJ1-1	-	TGTGCCAGCAGCTTAGCGGCCGCCACTGAAGCTTTCTTT	CASSLAAATEAFF
-	TRBV27	TRBJ2-3	-	TGTGCCAGCAGCCCTCCCACAGATACGCAGTATTTT	CASSPPTDTQYF
TRBD2	TRBV5-8	TRBJ2-2	-	TGTGCCAGCAGCTTGGGGACTAGCGGGGACACCGGGGAGCTGTTTTTT	CASSLGTSGDTGELFF